This TCR beta chain was documented in a study of blood T cell repertoires in COVID-19. Method: immunoSEQ multiplex PCR; TCRdb's copy keeps in-frame clones and lacks some. The data show about 180,000 clones, with about 85% seen just once and around 9.8% held by the top ten. This sequence was found in a woman older than 75 with acute or convalescent COVID-19. The sample taken for sequencing was peripheral blood.

The CDR3 coding sequence is TGTGCCAGCAGTTTAGGCGGCCTCTCTGGAAACACCATATATTTT. Translating it yields CASSLGGLSGNTIYF. This chain links TRBV27 with TRBJ1-3, with D uncertain. The CDR3 runs to 15 residues. V lost 2 bases to trimming and J lost 0 bases, with 8 bases between them. CDR1 and CDR2 (germline): MNHEY, SMNVEV (reference sequence).